The entry below gives a single TCR beta chain sequence along with its context. Its antigen remains unidentified. A single base separates this from a much larger clone, so it may be a read error. The data derive from a study of molecular identifiers for immune sequencing clone quantification (dated by TCRdb to the late 2010s). With respect to the entire study: For a replicate experiment, RNA from about 20,000 or 100,000 naive CD8 T cells was divided into five aliquots, of which four were sequenced. This methods study benchmarked molecular-identifier clustering-based TCR repertoire sequencing (MIDCIRS) and TCR RNA copy counting, using CD8 T cells to do so.

Naive CD8 T cells, defined as CD8+CD4-CCR7+CD45RA+, were FACS-sorted into RLT Plus buffer on a BD FACSAria II. To compare sensitivity, a portion of the naive CD8 T cell RNA was divided evenly between MIDCIRS and a Smart-seq2-style 5'RACE protocol. Enrichment of CD8 T cells was performed with RosetteSep CD8+ T Cell Enrichment Cocktail and Ficoll-Paque, after which ACK red cell lysis was carried out. The paper's findings and limits, for the study overall: Clones above 20 RNA copies held over 97% of molecules in CMV-specific effector cells but under 1% in naive cells. Without barcode sub-clustering, chimeric consensus sequences inflated TCR diversity; chimeras reached as high as 47%. Identical TCR molecules sharing a barcode could cause highly expanded clone sizes to be underestimated. Modeling estimated about three recovered TCR RNA copies per cell, compared with about ten by digital PCR, which implies about 30% capture efficiency. Spiked-in Jurkat TCR RNA equivalent to a single cell was reported to be detectable even among approximately 1.1 million naive CD8 T cells.

The library was prepared using PCR. The listed sequencing device is Illumina MiSeq. Total RNA was purified with the Qiagen AllPrep DNA/RNA kit. Before any analysis, reads coming from multiple sequencing runs of the same library were combined into one pool. In the paper's pipeline: Reads were retained only if their TCR constant sequence matched exactly, and those retained reads were trimmed to 150 nt and grouped according to their 12-nt molecular barcodes. Reads inside each barcode group were sub-clustered using a 15% Levenshtein threshold, and a quality-weighted consensus sequence was constructed for each RNA molecule. Non-functional sequences were filtered out, along with any lower-count sequence sitting one edit away from another sequence. On the basis of fitting two negative binomial distributions, barcode sub-clusters with fewer than 20% of the maximum read count were discarded. The raw public data were reprocessed by TCRdb itself: fastp quality trimming at Q25, MiXCR clonotype calling, in-frame beta chains only. One record per CDR3 amino acid sequence lists the most common genes and DNA. The authors' filters were not applied to this entry. For this sample there are about 36,000 distinct CDR3 sequences; 18% appear just once. The ten top clones hold 6.5% to 8% of the sample.

The CDR3 contains 17 residues, cysteine and phenylalanine counted. Solely the CDR3 DNA is kept, with 51 bases framed from the first base. The CDR1 and CDR2 encoded by the germline V gene (reference sequence) are SEHNR and FQNEAQ. Clipping removes 0 bases from V and 5 bases from J, with 10 as the unmatched junction base count. The sequencing sample was made of naive CD8+ T cells from blood, with Jurkat cell RNA spiked in. Read against the paper, the sample's cell subset or site label means: FACS-sorted CD8+CD4-CCR7+CD45RA+ naive T cells. This TCR came from a human donor in good health. Some libraries in this study had Jurkat cell RNA spiked in. The chain is made from TRBV7-9 and TRBJ2-5; TRBD2 lines up with 9 middle nucleotides. Here the CDR3 is given as CASSLAPAGGPMETQYF. The DNA sequence is TGTGCCAGCAGCTTAGCGCCCGCGGGAGGGCCTATGGAGACCCAGTACTTC.